These 15 T cell receptor beta chains came from one sample sequenced in a study of blood T cell repertoires in COVID-19. Here immunoSEQ multiplex PCR was the method, and the copy in TCRdb shows in-frame clones only, minus some. The sample holds 200,000 to 250,000 clones, 70% to 90% seen once. Specimen: PBMCs or T cells enriched from blood (not recorded which). The receptors were sampled from a young man who had recovered from COVID-19.

This chain joins TRBV29-1 and TRBJ1-1; D is unclear. V dropped 0 bases and J dropped 3 bases, with 14 bases sitting between them. Germline V gives CDR1 SQVTM, CDR2 ANQGSEA. This CDR3 comprises 15 residues. This CDR3 is CSVEDQDGLYTEAFF. The CDR3 nucleotides are TGCAGCGTTGAAGATCAGGACGGACTTTACACTGAAGCTTTCTTT.

The chain couples TRBV28 to TRBJ1-5; 12 nucleotides line up with TRBD1. The CDR3 spans 16 residues. In germline, CDR1 is MDHEN, CDR2 SYDVKM. Losses at the gene ends were 5 bases for V and 4 bases for J; bases not matched to a gene: 6. The CDR3 here is CASSPGTGGPNQPQHF. As DNA, the CDR3 is TGTGCCAGCAGTCCCGGGACAGGGGGCCCGAATCAGCCCCAGCATTTT.

J is TRBJ2-2 and V is TRBV7-2; unclear D gene. There are 13 residues in the CDR3. Germline V lookup: CDR1 SGHTA, CDR2 FQGNSA. The V gene lost 5 bases and the J gene lost 6 bases, with 10 bases spanning the gap. The CDR3 sequence: CASSPLYPGELFF. The CDR3 DNA reads TGTGCCAGCAGCCCCCTATATCCCGGGGAGCTGTTTTTT.

The CDR3 here is CASTWERERTETQYF. Written as DNA, the CDR3 is TGTGCCAGCACTTGGGAGCGGGAGAGGACAGAGACCCAGTACTTC. The chain recombines TRBV28 with TRBJ2-5; 8 positions agree with TRBD2. The CDR3 is made up of 15 amino acids. The junction had 11 bases not matched to a gene; V was cut back by 7 bases and J by 4 bases. Germline loops: CDR1 MDHEN, CDR2 SYDVKM.

Here the CDR3 DNA reads TGTGCCAGCGGGGGGGCCGGACACAATGAGCAGTTCTTC. Amino acid sequence: CASGGAGHNEQFF. The V and J genes are TRBV7-2 and TRBJ2-1; the D gene is possibly TRBD2 (7 bases). The CDR3 consists of 13 residues. Germline V gene data show CDR1 as SGHTA and CDR2 as FQGNSA. Between the trimmed V and J ends, which lost 8 bases and 5 bases, there was a span of 13 bases. Combining the CDR3 with reference TRBV7-2 and TRBJ2-1 gives the whole variable domain GAGVSQSPSNKVTEKGKDVELRCDPISGHTALYWYRQSLGQGLEFLIYFQGNSAPDKSGLPSDRFSAERTGGSVSTLTIQRTQQEDSAVYLCASGGAGHNEQFFGPGTRLTVL.

The rearrangement joins TRBV30 to TRBJ2-6; 7 nucleotides align to TRBD1. V lost 8 bases to trimming and J lost 2 bases; unmatched junction nucleotides: 0. Germline assignment: CDR1 GTSNPN and CDR2 SVGIG (reference sequence). The CDR3 spans 12 residues. CDR3 DNA sequence: TGTGCCGGGACAGCTGGGGCCAACGTCCTGACTTTC. It codes for CAGTAGANVLTF.

The CDR3 DNA reads as TGTGCCAGCAGCCTTGACAGGCTCTATGGCTACACCTTC. Its translation is CASSLDRLYGYTF. The chain combines TRBV2 with TRBJ1-2; a weak D match, TRBD1 (6 bases). Between the trimmed V and J ends, which lost 6 bases and 4 bases, there was a span of 12 bases. In germline, CDR1 is SNHLY, CDR2 FYNNEI. The CDR3 contains 13 residues. Combining the CDR3 with reference TRBV2 and TRBJ1-2 gives the whole variable domain EPEVTQTPSHQVTQMGQEVILRCVPISNHLYFYWYRQILGQKVEFLVSFYNNEISEKSEIFDDQFSVERPDGSNFTLKIRSTKLEDSAMYFCASSLDRLYGYTFGSGTRLTVV.

The chain carries TRBV5-1 and TRBJ1-2, with 7 positions matching TRBD1. The germline V gene encodes CDR1 SGHRS and CDR2 YFSETQ. V lost 3 bases and J lost 6; bases outside the gene matches: 8. CDR3 length equals 14 residues. CDR3 nucleotides: TGCGCCAGCAGCTCCGGACAGGTCTTTGATGGCTACACCTTC. It codes for CASSSGQVFDGYTF.

This chain joins TRBV3-1 (or the pseudogene TRBV3-2) and TRBJ2-3; 12 bases align to TRBD1. The V and J ends lost 4 bases and 2 bases, in that order; junction bases with no gene match: 10. CDR1 and CDR2 from the germline V gene are LGHDT and YNNKEL (reference sequence). This CDR3 spans 18 amino acids. The CDR3 protein is CASSPDRGQGAHTDTQYF. The CDR3, as DNA: TGTGCCAGCAGCCCAGACCGGGGACAGGGGGCCCACACAGATACGCAGTATTTT.

The chain couples TRBV30 to TRBJ1-6, with 11 bases matching TRBD1. The CDR3 extends over 15 amino acids. With V trimmed by 1 base and J by 9 bases, 5 bases remained unmatched. Germline V gene lookup returns CDR1 GTSNPN and CDR2 SVGIG (reference sequence). CDR3: CAWSARGTGGSPLHF. The CDR3 region has the DNA TGTGCCTGGAGTGCCCGTGGGACAGGGGGTTCACCCCTCCACTTT.

The rearrangement uses TRBV28 and TRBJ1-2; no clear D gene. Trimming took 8 bases from V and 3 from J, leaving 10 bases between them. CDR3 length: 12 residues. Germline V gene sequence: CDR1 MDHEN, CDR2 SYDVKM. The CDR3 loop is CASGGLDYGYTF. DNA for the CDR3: TGTGCCAGCGGCGGACTGGACTATGGCTACACCTTC.

The rearrangement links TRBV19 to TRBJ1-5; 9 nucleotides agree with TRBD1. Germline values: CDR1 LNHDA, CDR2 SQIVND (reference sequence). CDR3 length: 17 amino acids. Losses at the gene ends were 4 bases for V and 1 base for J; bases not matched to a gene: 8. CDR3 in DNA: TGTGCCAGTAGTACCGACAGGGGGGCTTTGAGCAATCAGCCCCAGCATTTT. Its protein is CASSTDRGALSNQPQHF. The variable domain in full, with the rest retrieved from reference TRBV19 and TRBJ1-5, is DGGITQSPKYLFRKEGQNVTLSCEQNLNHDAMYWYRQDPGQGLRLIYYSQIVNDFQKGDIAEGYSVSREKKESFPLTVTSAQKNPTAFYLCASSTDRGALSNQPQHFGDGTRLSIL.

V is TRBV3-1 (or the pseudogene TRBV3-2) and J is TRBJ2-1, with D hard to call. Germline V CDR1 and CDR2: LGHDT, YNNKEL (reference sequence). V lost 1 base, J lost 0 bases, and 10 bases lay in between. CDR3 length: 16 amino acids. In DNA, the CDR3 is TGTGCCAGCAGCCAAGTCAGACCGGGCTCCTACAATGAGCAGTTCTTC. Its protein product is CASSQVRPGSYNEQFF.

A few counts support this clone. The rearrangement uses TRBV6-1 and TRBJ1-1, with D possibly being TRBD1 (6 bases). Trimming took 3 bases from V and 9 from J, leaving 14 bases between them. This CDR3 comprises 13 residues. Germline lookup yields CDR1 MNHNS and CDR2 SASEGT. The CDR3 protein is CASSEIRDTKAFF. In DNA form, the CDR3 reads TGTGCCAGCAGTGAGATCCGGGACACGAAAGCTTTCTTT.

V and J are TRBV19 and TRBJ2-2; D uncertain. Germline V lookup: CDR1 LNHDA, CDR2 SQIVND (reference sequence). V shed 1 base and J shed 6 bases, with 12 bases lying between them. The CDR3 covers 15 residues. As DNA, the CDR3 is TGTGCCAGTAGTATAGTCTCACTTGTCGCCGGGGAGCTGTTTTTT. Its protein product is CASSIVSLVAGELFF.